The 10 T cell receptor beta chains below were found in one sample sequenced in a study of blood T cells in healthy people across ages. With a J-beta primer mix and a sample-barcoded 5' primer, a second PCR ran about 6 to 11 cycles. Using its own MiXCR run on the 5' RACE reads, TCRdb lists one record per CDR3 protein. The sample contains 700,000 to 850,000 distinct CDR3 sequences, about 37% of which appear only once. Sequencing input: blood. Source of these receptors: a man aged 18 to 30 in good health.

This clonotype was seen more than once but under ten times. The chain links TRBV20-1 to TRBJ2-1; a possible D gene is TRBD1 (5 bases). Germline V CDR1 and CDR2: DFQATT, SNEGSKA (reference sequence). Trimming shortened V by 0 bases and J by 6 bases, and 15 bases separated the two germline ends. The CDR3 is made up of 15 amino acids. The CDR3 here is CSARDGRASGNEQFF. CDR3 sequence (DNA): TGCAGTGCTAGAGATGGCAGGGCTTCGGGCAATGAGCAGTTCTTC.

In its sample, this clonotype was seen a few times. V gene TRBV7-2 combines with J gene TRBJ1-2; no clear D. Trimming removed 1 base from V and 4 bases from J, with 10 bases in between. The germline CDR1 and CDR2 sequences are SGHTA and FQGNSA. This CDR3 comprises 14 residues. CDR3 in DNA: TGTGCCAGCAGCTTAGGGGCGGGGATCTATGGCTACACCTTC. Its protein is CASSLGAGIYGYTF.

This clonotype showed up just a few times. The rearrangement uses TRBV4-2 and TRBJ2-3; 8 bases map to TRBD2. Trimming cost V 4 bases and J 1 base; bases outside gene matches: 7. The germline CDR1 and CDR2 sequences are LGHNA and YNFKEQ. This CDR3 has 16 residues. CDR3 sequence reads: CASSPRAAGGTDTQYF. CDR3 DNA sequence: TGTGCCAGCAGCCCCCGGGCAGCGGGGGGCACAGATACGCAGTATTTT.

This clonotype was seen a few times. The chain links TRBV6-1 to TRBJ2-7; D may correspond to TRBD1 or TRBD2 (5 bases each). This CDR3 has 14 amino acids. V lost 2 bases, J lost 3 bases, and 11 bases lay in between. Per germline, CDR1 MNHNS and CDR2 SASEGT. The CDR3 region is CASSELGRNYEQYF. In DNA form, the CDR3 reads TGTGCCAGCAGTGAATTGGGACGCAACTACGAGCAGTACTTC.

CDR3 in amino acids: CASSIGTYPEAFF. In nucleotides, the CDR3 is TGCGCCAGCAGCATCGGGACATACCCTGAAGCTTTCTTT. The chain carries TRBV5-1 and TRBJ1-1; maybe TRBD1 (6 bases). This CDR3 has 13 residues. Germline CDR1 is SGHRS and CDR2 is YFSETQ. V was clipped by 4 bases and J by 6 bases, with 13 bases between them.

The J gene is TRBJ1-2, the V gene TRBV5-6; tentatively, D is TRBD1 (5 bases). V was trimmed by 7 bases and J by 2 bases, leaving 15 bases between them. The CDR3 is 14 amino acids. Germline loops: CDR1 SGHDT, CDR2 YYEEEE. The CDR3 sequence: CASHWGVENYGYTF. The CDR3 DNA is TGTGCCAGCCACTGGGGGGTGGAGAACTATGGCTACACCTTC.

This rearrangement joins TRBV20-1 to TRBJ2-7, with D hard to call. Per germline, CDR1 DFQATT and CDR2 SNEGSKA (reference sequence). The CDR3 is made up of 11 amino acids. V was trimmed by 6 bases and J by 2 bases, leaving 8 bases between them. DNA for the CDR3: TGCAGTGCAGGCAGAACCTACGAGCAGTACTTC. Its protein product is CSAGRTYEQYF.

The V call is TRBV4-1, the J call TRBJ1-1; D ambiguous. V was trimmed by 2 bases and J by 1 base, leaving 14 bases between them. The CDR3 consists of 16 residues. Germline-derived CDR1 and CDR2 are MGHRA and YSYEKL. The CDR3: CASSQWFGLGNTEAFF. CDR3 coding DNA: TGCGCCAGCAGCCAATGGTTCGGCCTTGGGAACACTGAAGCTTTCTTT.

This chain uses TRBV21-1 with TRBJ2-5; the D call of TRBD2 is as the table states it, not checked on the DNA. TRBV21-1 constitutes a pseudogene. CDR3 length: 16 residues. CDR3 DNA: TGTGCCAGCAGCCAGGGAGGGGGCTCCACCCAAGAGACCCAGTACTTC. It yields the protein CASSQGGGSTQETQYF.

V usage is TRBV7-2 and J usage is TRBJ2-3; 7 nucleotides match TRBD1. The germline V gene has CDR1 SGHTA and CDR2 FQGNSA. V lost 5 bases and J lost 6; bases outside the gene matches: 8. CDR3 size: 14 residues. CDR3 sequence (DNA): TGTGCCAGCAGCCAAAATACAGGGGCGGATACGCAGTATTTT. As protein: CASSQNTGADTQYF.